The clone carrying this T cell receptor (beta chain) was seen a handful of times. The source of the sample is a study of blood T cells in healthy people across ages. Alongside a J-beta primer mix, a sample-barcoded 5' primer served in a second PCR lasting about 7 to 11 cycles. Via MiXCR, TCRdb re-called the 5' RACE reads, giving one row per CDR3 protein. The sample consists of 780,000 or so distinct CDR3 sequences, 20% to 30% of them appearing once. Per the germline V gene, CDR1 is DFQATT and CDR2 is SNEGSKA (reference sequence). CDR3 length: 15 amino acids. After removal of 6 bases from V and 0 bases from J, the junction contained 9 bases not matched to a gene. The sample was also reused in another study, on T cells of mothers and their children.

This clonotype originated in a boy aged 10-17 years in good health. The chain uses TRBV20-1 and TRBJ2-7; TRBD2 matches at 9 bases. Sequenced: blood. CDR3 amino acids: CSAKMGLAGSYEQYF. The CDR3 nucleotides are TGCAGTGCCAAAATGGGACTAGCAGGCTCCTACGAGCAGTACTTC.